The rows below give T cell receptor beta chains drawn from one sample of a study of blood T cell repertoires in COVID-19. TCRdb's copy holds only in-frame clones and misses some; the assay was immunoSEQ multiplex PCR. The table includes 40,000 to 55,000 clones, approximately 78% detected once. Sequencing was done on a sample of PBMCs or T cells enriched from blood (not recorded which). These receptors came from a woman aged 45 to 65 with acute COVID-19. Both conserved end residues are part of each CDR3. D genes are given only for firm matches. Part of the rows lack a size; the others show once, few, many or a class for expanded clones.

j_gene,abundance,v_gene,d_gene,CDR3aa,CDR3nt
TRBJ1-3,NA,TRBV9,NA,CASTDSSGNTIYF,TGTGCCAGCACCGACAGCTCTGGAAACACCATATATTTT
TRBJ2-7,once,TRBV7-9,NA,CASSLNTVQYEQYF,TGTGCCAGCAGCTTAAATACAGTGCAGTACGAGCAGTACTTC
TRBJ2-5,NA,TRBV7-2,NA,CASSWRWGDQETQYF,TGTGCCAGCAGCTGGAGATGGGGGGATCAAGAGACCCAGTACTTC
TRBJ1-6,NA,TRBV11-3,NA,CASSLVAQICSPLHF,TGTGCCAGCAGCTTAGTCGCACAGATATGTTCACCCCTCCACTTT
TRBJ1-3,NA,TRBV27,TRBD1,CASSSTGAVGNTIYF,TGTGCCAGCAGTTCTACAGGGGCGGTGGGAAACACCATATATTTT
TRBJ2-2,NA,TRBV27,NA,CASPMGAEYTGELFF,TGTGCCAGTCCCATGGGGGCTGAGTACACCGGGGAGCTGTTTTTT
TRBJ1-6,NA,TRBV19,TRBD1,CASNRQGSSYNSPLHF,TGTGCCAGTAACCGACAGGGTAGCTCCTATAATTCACCCCTCCACTTT
TRBJ1-3,NA,TRBV6-5,NA,CASRQGSGNTIYF,TGTGCCAGCAGGCAGGGTTCTGGAAACACCATATATTTT
TRBJ2-3,NA,TRBV6-5,TRBD1,CASSLTGESTDTQYF,TGTGCCAGCAGTTTAACAGGGGAAAGCACAGATACGCAGTATTTT
TRBJ2-1,NA,TRBV5-5,TRBD1,CASSLTGGMYNEQFF,TGTGCCAGCAGCTTGACAGGGGGCATGTACAATGAGCAGTTCTTC
TRBJ2-5,NA,TRBV5-6,NA,CASSFRGGGETQYF,TGTGCCAGCAGCTTCCGAGGGGGAGGGGAGACCCAGTACTTC
TRBJ2-6,NA,TRBV3-1/TRBV3-2,TRBD1,CASSLGTGGVGANVLTF,TGTGCCAGCAGCCTCGGGACAGGGGGTGTCGGGGCCAACGTCCTGACTTTC